This T cell receptor (beta chain) originates from a study of T cells in Graves' hyperthyroidism and ophthalmopathy. Study-wide results and limits: Ophthalmopathy was separated from stable hyperthyroidism by a 13 V-J model. Ophthalmopathy was model-predicted a median approximately 6.9 months pre-onset.

This sample holds PBMCs from around 9.9 ml fresh peripheral blood. This clonotype was counted only a few times. What it recognizes is unknown. The source material, RNA transcripts, was used to amplify TCR beta CDR3 regions. HTBI primers drove first-round RT-PCR of the TCR CDR3. TCRdb used MiXCR to reprocess the multiplex PCR reads, holding one entry per CDR3 protein. The top ten clones hold about 4.9% of a sample with approximately 410,000 distinct CDR3 sequences, approximately 14% of them seen once. Looked up from germline, CDR1 is MDHEN and CDR2 is SYDVKM. The V gene end was trimmed by 1 base and the J gene end by 3 bases; junction bases not matched to a gene: 3. The CDR3 consists of 16 residues.

Sequences were obtained from blood. This clonotype was sampled from a woman between 18 and 29 years old with Graves' hyperthyroidism. The V gene is TRBV28, the J gene TRBJ1-5; 10 positions agree with TRBD1. In DNA, the CDR3 is TGTGCCAGCAGTTTATTGGGGACAGGGGCCAATCAGCCCCAGCATTTT. Its protein product is CASSLLGTGANQPQHF.